These 13 T cell receptor beta chains share one sample of origin, sequenced in a study of blood T cell repertoires in COVID-19. Profiling relied on immunoSEQ multiplex PCR, and the TCRdb table lists in-frame clones only, not all of them. The data contain about 62,000 clones, roughly 80% of them singletons. The sample comprised peripheral blood. The receptors shown here come from a woman in her 50s with active or convalescent COVID-19.

With regard to this clone: The same CDR3 arises from other DNA sequences in this sample as well. The gene calls are TRBV7-9 and TRBJ2-7, with 10 nucleotides matching TRBD2. CDR3 length equals 14 residues. In germline, CDR1 is SEHNR, CDR2 FQNEAQ (reference sequence). V trimming: 4 bases; J trimming: 0 bases; junction bases outside the gene matches: 0. The CDR3 DNA follows: TGTGCCAGCAGCTCTAGCGGGAGCTCCTACGAGCAGTACTTC. Its protein product is CASSSSGSSYEQYF.

This chain joins TRBV5-6 and TRBJ2-3, with D perhaps TRBD2 (5 bases). The germline V gene has CDR1 SGHDT and CDR2 YYEEEE. The V and J ends lost 1 base and 3 bases respectively, with 15 bases between them. The CDR3 contains 16 residues. This CDR3 is CASSLTSAAITDTQYF. CDR3 coding DNA: TGTGCCAGCAGCTTGACCTCAGCGGCTATAACAGATACGCAGTATTTT.

The V and J genes are TRBV21-1 and TRBJ1-1. TRBV21-1 is described as a pseudogene. This CDR3 spans 15 amino acids. As DNA, the CDR3 is TGTGCCAGCAGCAGAGGTCTCCTATTAAACACTGAAGCTTTCTTT. This gives the protein CASSRGLLLNTEAFF.

The chain recombines TRBV30 with TRBJ1-1; D might be TRBD1 (5 bases). Deletions cut 4 bases from V and 2 bases from J, with 23 bases between. The germline gives CDR1 GTSNPN, CDR2 SVGIG (reference sequence). The CDR3 extends over 17 amino acids. CDR3 residues: CAWKGLAGSVGNTEAFF. CDR3 coding DNA: TGTGCCTGGAAAGGGCTCGCAGGGTCTGTCGGAAACACTGAAGCTTTCTTT.

Here the CDR3 DNA reads TGTGCCAGCTCACCCGGGACTAGCGGCCACAATGAGCAGTTCTTC. Translated: CASSPGTSGHNEQFF. This sequence joins TRBV18 and TRBJ2-1; 11 positions agree with TRBD2. V trimming: 3 bases; J trimming: 5 bases; junction bases outside the gene matches: 3. Germline V gene sequence: CDR1 KGHSH, CDR2 LQKENI. The CDR3 is 15 amino acids.

This clone appeared a few times. This chain joins TRBV6-1 and TRBJ2-7; D gene unclear. Germline lookup yields CDR1 MNHNS and CDR2 SASEGT. Trimming took off 1 base at V and 3 bases at J, with 10 bases between the two ends. The CDR3 contains 14 residues. For the CDR3, the DNA is TGTGCCAGCAGTGAAGGGTACAGAATCTACGAGCAGTACTTC. Translating it yields CASSEGYRIYEQYF.

The chain recombines TRBV7-6 with TRBJ2-2; possible D gene TRBD2, 5 bases. Germline CDR1 and CDR2: SGHVS and FNYEAQ. Trimming took off 5 bases at V and 2 bases at J, with 12 bases between the two ends. The CDR3 spans 15 residues. CDR3 DNA: TGTGCCAGCAGCCCTACTAGAGCAAACACCGGGGAGCTGTTTTTT. It is translated as CASSPTRANTGELFF.

The chain carries TRBV2 and TRBJ1-2; 10 nucleotides line up with TRBD1. The V gene end was trimmed by 8 bases and the J gene end by 6 bases; junction bases not matched to a gene: 12. This CDR3 region has 15 residues. CDR1 and CDR2 from the germline V gene are SNHLY and FYNNEI. The CDR3: CASSSTGGSVNGYTF. CDR3 in DNA: TGTGCCAGCTCCTCGACAGGGGGCAGCGTCAATGGCTACACCTTC.

The rearrangement links TRBV11-2 to TRBJ2-7, with 7 bases matching TRBD2. Germline V gives CDR1 SGHAT, CDR2 FQNNGV. The CDR3 spans 15 residues. J gave up 3 bases and V 5 bases, and 10 bases lay outside the gene matches. CDR3 sequence (DNA): TGTGCCAGCAGCCCCATGGGCGGGAGAGACTACGAGCAGTACTTC. This translates into CASSPMGGRDYEQYF.

J is TRBJ2-1 and V is TRBV10-3; 11 bases fit TRBD2. There are 18 residues in the CDR3. Germline CDR1 is ENHRY and CDR2 is SYGVKD. V gave up 4 bases and J gave up 0 bases; unmatched junction bases: 8. CDR3 residues: CAISGLAGGPSSYNEQFF. Here the CDR3 DNA reads TGTGCCATCAGTGGGCTAGCGGGAGGCCCTAGCTCCTACAATGAGCAGTTCTTC.

The chain is built from TRBV19 and TRBJ1-1; no reliable D call. Trimming took off 0 bases at V and 8 bases at J, with 4 bases between the two ends. There are 11 residues in the CDR3. Germline CDR1 is LNHDA and CDR2 is SQIVND (reference sequence). The DNA of the CDR3 is TGTGCCAGTAGTATAGACAGGGAAGCTTTCTTT. This translates into CASSIDREAFF.

The genes are TRBV9 and TRBJ1-1; D not resolved. Per germline, CDR1 SGDLS and CDR2 YYNGEE. The V end was cut by 0 bases, the J end by 0 bases, with 9 bases between. This CDR3 has 15 amino acids. The CDR3 coding sequence is TGTGCCAGCAGCGTAGGGAGTAGTTTGAACACTGAAGCTTTCTTT. This translates into CASSVGSSLNTEAFF.

CDR3 protein: CASSFGQGTYNEQFF. The CDR3 DNA reads TGTGCCAGCAGTTTCGGACAGGGGACCTACAATGAGCAGTTCTTC. This chain connects TRBV27 to TRBJ2-1; 9 nucleotides match TRBD1. The CDR3 is made up of 15 amino acids. With V trimmed by 3 bases and J by 2 bases, 2 bases remained unmatched. Germline CDR1 MNHEY, CDR2 SMNVEV (reference sequence).